The 28 T cell receptor beta chains below were found in one sample sequenced in a study of CD8 T cells in ankylosing spondylitis. TCRdb processed the 5' RACE reads anew with MiXCR; each CDR3 protein has one entry. The data show 210,000 or so distinct CDR3 sequences, with roughly 25% seen just once and 5% to 7.5% held by the top ten. Sequenced: blood, either unsorted or a sorted T cell fraction (not recorded which). Receptors were obtained from a male donor with ankylosing spondylitis or in good health (not recorded which).

The CDR3 DNA follows: TGTGCCAGCAGCCGGGGACAGGCCGGGGAGCTGTTTTTT. Translation: CASSRGQAGELFF. The V gene is TRBV7-8, the J gene TRBJ2-2; TRBD1 agrees at 8 bases. Germline lookup yields CDR1 SGHVS and CDR2 FQNEAQ. The CDR3 covers 13 residues. Trimming removed 5 bases from V and 6 bases from J; junction bases left unmatched: 2.

This clonotype has ten or more counts. This chain joins TRBV7-2 and TRBJ1-1; D is possibly TRBD1 (6 bases). The CDR3 length is 15 residues. Germline V CDR1 and CDR2: SGHTA, FQGNSA. Trimming removed 1 base from V and 4 bases from J, with 13 bases in between. CDR3 sequence: CASSLGAGGRTEAFF. The CDR3 nucleotides are TGTGCCAGCAGCTTAGGGGCCGGGGGCCGCACTGAAGCTTTCTTT.

The table lists this clonotype with a count of one. The V gene is TRBV6-2 or TRBV6-3, the J gene TRBJ2-1; 8 bases map to TRBD2. The length of the CDR3 is 16 residues. CDR1 is MNHEY and CDR2 is SVGEGT in the germline V gene. The trim removed 2 bases at V and 5 bases at J, leaving 8 bases unmatched. The CDR3 protein is CASSYPSGGLNNEQFF. The CDR3 nucleotides are TGTGCCAGCAGTTACCCCAGCGGGGGTCTGAACAATGAGCAGTTCTTC.

This sequence joins TRBV4-2 and TRBJ1-2; D is unclear. The CDR3 consists of 14 residues. V lost 0 bases and J 6 bases, leaving 11 bases between the germline ends. Per germline, CDR1 LGHNA and CDR2 YNFKEQ. The CDR3 protein is CASSQDSGLDGYTF. The CDR3 DNA reads TGTGCCAGCAGCCAAGATTCCGGTCTCGATGGCTACACCTTC.

This clonotype was picked up many times. The chain links TRBV5-1 to TRBJ2-3; tentative D call: TRBD2 (6 bases). The CDR3 has 16 residues. Germline CDR1 reads SGHRS; CDR2 reads YFSETQ. The germline V and J ends were trimmed by 4 bases and 3 bases, with 18 bases remaining between them. The CDR3 sequence: CASSPRERAGTDTQYF. In nucleotides, the CDR3 is TGCGCCAGCAGCCCACGGGAGCGCGCCGGAACAGATACGCAGTATTTT.

The chain links TRBV29-1 to TRBJ2-5; 7 bases agree with TRBD1. Germline loops: CDR1 SQVTM, CDR2 ANQGSEA. This CDR3 contains 14 residues. J was trimmed by 0 bases and V by 5 bases; bases with no gene match: 6. The CDR3 sequence: CSVKDRMYQETQYF. In DNA, the CDR3 is TGCAGCGTTAAGGACAGGATGTACCAAGAGACCCAGTACTTC.

This clonotype was observed many times. This chain joins TRBV5-1 and TRBJ2-2, with 9 bases aligning to TRBD2. The CDR3 has 15 amino acids. Germline trimming cut 2 bases from V and 6 bases from J; bases unmatched to any gene: 5. Germline CDR1 and CDR2: SGHRS and YFSETQ. The CDR3 DNA follows: TGCGCCAGCAGCTTAATGTCTAGCGGGGCCGGGGAGCTGTTTTTT. Translation gives CASSLMSSGAGELFF.

This clonotype was detected ten times or more. V usage is TRBV20-1 and J usage is TRBJ2-7, with D perhaps given as TRBD1 or TRBD2 (5 bases each). Trimming took off 2 bases at V and 3 bases at J, with 17 bases between the two ends. Germline-derived CDR1 and CDR2 are DFQATT and SNEGSKA (reference sequence). The CDR3 sequence is 15 residues long. The DNA of the CDR3 is TGCAGTGCTAGAAGTCTGGACGGGGCAGGCTACGAGCAGTACTTC. As protein: CSARSLDGAGYEQYF.

This clonotype appeared many times. V is TRBV5-1 and J is TRBJ1-2, with TRBD1 as a possible D gene (6 bases). Per germline, CDR1 SGHRS and CDR2 YFSETQ. The CDR3 is made up of 15 amino acids. V shed 2 bases and J shed 5 bases, with 16 bases lying between them. The CDR3 DNA sequence: TGCGCCAGCAGCTTCACGACGGGGGCGGGTTATGGCTACACCTTC. Translating gives CASSFTTGAGYGYTF.

This clonotype was found a few times. The V gene is TRBV29-1, the J gene TRBJ1-1; possible D gene TRBD1, 6 bases. The V gene lost 7 bases and the J gene lost 0 bases, with 12 bases spanning the gap. The CDR3 consists of 13 residues. CDR1 is SQVTM and CDR2 is ANQGSEA in the germline V gene. CDR3 in DNA: TGCAGCGCCTTTGGGGACATGAACACTGAAGCTTTCTTT. It yields the protein CSAFGDMNTEAFF.

This rearrangement joins TRBV5-1 to TRBJ2-7; 7 bases map to TRBD1. V lost 0 bases and J lost 4; bases outside the gene matches: 4. Looked up from germline, CDR1 is SGHRS and CDR2 is YFSETQ. This CDR3 contains 14 residues. The CDR3 DNA is TGCGCCAGCAGCTTGGACAGGGGTGGTTACGAGCAGTACTTC. This codes for CASSLDRGGYEQYF.

This clonotype was seen repeatedly, ten times or more. This chain uses TRBV4-2 with TRBJ1-1; D perhaps matches TRBD1 (6 bases). The CDR3 length is 15 residues. The germline CDR1 and CDR2 sequences are LGHNA and YNFKEQ. The V end was cut by 0 bases, the J end by 8 bases, with 16 bases between. In DNA, the CDR3 is TGTGCCAGCAGCCAAGATCGGACAGCCCGCAGGGAAGCTTTCTTT. Translating it yields CASSQDRTARREAFF.

This clonotype was detected a few times. This sequence joins TRBV20-1 and TRBJ1-5, with D unclear. The CDR3 is 13 residues long. Trimming stripped 3 bases from V and 9 bases from J, with 15 bases between. Germline CDR1 is DFQATT and CDR2 is SNEGSKA (reference sequence). The DNA of the CDR3 is TGCAGTGCTAGCTTCGACTACCATCTGCCCCAGCATTTT. This gives the protein CSASFDYHLPQHF.

This clonotype was detected many times. The chain is built from TRBV3-1 and TRBJ2-7; D is uncertain. Germline CDR1 and CDR2: LGHDT and YNNKEL (reference sequence). The V and J ends lost 4 bases and 3 bases respectively, with 4 bases between them. CDR3 length: 11 amino acids. CDR3 loop: CASSLLYEQYF. DNA for the CDR3: TGTGCCAGCAGCCTTCTCTACGAGCAGTACTTC.

In its sample, this clonotype was seen many times. The chain carries TRBV11-2 and TRBJ2-3; D not certain. In germline, CDR1 is SGHAT, CDR2 FQNNGV. Trimming removed 6 bases at V and 6 bases at J, with 13 bases between. CDR3 length: 13 residues. In DNA, the CDR3 is TGTGCCAGCAGTTCCCCTAGGCGTGATACGCAGTATTTT. Amino acid sequence: CASSSPRRDTQYF.

The sample holds a few counts of this clonotype. This rearrangement joins TRBV10-3 to TRBJ1-2; D is unclear. V was cut by 0 bases and J by 4 bases, with 9 bases left in between. The CDR3 spans 14 residues. CDR1 is ENHRY, CDR2 SYGVKD, per germline. The DNA for the CDR3 is TGTGCCATCAGTGAGTCAGGGAATTCCTATGGCTACACCTTC. Residues: CAISESGNSYGYTF.

Worth noting for this clonotype: A much larger clone is a single base away; this may be a read error. This chain connects TRBV4-2 to TRBJ2-5; no clear D. The CDR3 sequence is 13 residues long. Between the trimmed V and J ends, which lost 1 base and 0 bases, there was a span of 3 bases. From germline, CDR1 is LGHNA and CDR2 YNFKEQ. The CDR3 DNA is TGTGCCAGCAGCCAAGGGCACCAAGAGACCCAGTACTTC. Protein product: CASSQGHQETQYF.

Points on this clonotype: A read error is possible here, since a much larger clone lies one base away. V usage is TRBV5-1 and J usage is TRBJ2-3; maybe TRBD1 (5 bases). Germline V gene sequence: CDR1 SGHRS, CDR2 YFSETQ. The CDR3 loop spans 16 amino acids. The CDR3 sequence is CASSSGYGGSTDAQYF. DNA of the CDR3: TGCGCCAGCAGCTCAGGGTACGGCGGTAGCACAGATGCGCAGTATTTT. Full variable domain (remainder filled in from reference TRBV5-1 and TRBJ2-3): KAGVTQTPRYLIKTRGQQVTLSCSPISGHRSVSWYQQTPGQGLQFLFEYFSETQRNKGNFPGRFSGRQFSNSRSEMNVSTLELGDSALYLCASSSGYGGSTDAQYFGPGTRLTVL.

This clonotype came up many times. The rearrangement joins TRBV4-1 to TRBJ2-5; D tentatively fits TRBD1 or TRBD2 (5 bases each). The germline V and J ends were trimmed by 1 base and 4 bases, with 13 bases remaining between them. This CDR3 is built from 15 residues. CDR1 and CDR2 (germline): MGHRA, YSYEKL. The CDR3 sequence is CASSQVESGTETQYF. CDR3 DNA sequence: TGCGCCAGCAGCCAAGTTGAGTCAGGGACAGAGACCCAGTACTTC.

This clonotype came up many times. DNA of the CDR3: TGCGCCAGCAGCTTACCACGACTAGCGTCCCAAGAGACCCAGTACTTC. This translates into CASSLPRLASQETQYF. V gene TRBV5-1 combines with J gene TRBJ2-5; 8 bases fit TRBD2. The V and J ends lost 2 bases and 1 base, in that order; junction bases with no gene match: 7. The CDR3 sequence is 16 residues long. Germline V gives CDR1 SGHRS, CDR2 YFSETQ.

V usage is TRBV20-1 and J usage is TRBJ2-1; 7 nucleotides align to TRBD2. CDR3 length: 16 amino acids. The germline CDR1 and CDR2 sequences are DFQATT and SNEGSKA (reference sequence). V dropped 2 bases and J dropped 0; count of bases not matched to a gene: 7. The CDR3 region is CSARPSGGSSYNEQFF. The CDR3 DNA reads TGCAGTGCTAGACCTTCCGGCGGGAGCTCCTACAATGAGCAGTTCTTC.

As concerns this clonotype: A clone one base away is much larger, so this may be a read error. The chain combines TRBV29-1 with TRBJ2-7; D remains ambiguous. Trimming shortened V by 1 base and J by 11 bases, and 12 bases separated the two germline ends. This CDR3 contains 11 residues. CDR1 and CDR2 from the germline V gene are SQVTM and ANQGSEA. This chain's CDR3 is CSVEVGREEYF. The CDR3, as DNA: TGCAGCGTTGAAGTCGGTAGAGAGGAGTACTTC.

V usage is TRBV5-1 and J usage is TRBJ2-7, with D perhaps assigned TRBD1 or TRBD2 (5 bases each). Germline CDR1 is SGHRS and CDR2 is YFSETQ. There are 16 residues in the CDR3. Between the trimmed V and J ends, which lost 1 base and 3 bases, there was a span of 17 bases. DNA of the CDR3: TGCGCCAGCAGCTTGAAAGGGACGGAAGGCCGCTACGAGCAGTACTTC. Translation: CASSLKGTEGRYEQYF.

The chain carries TRBV5-1 and TRBJ2-5; TRBD1 matches 8 bases. The germline V gene has CDR1 SGHRS and CDR2 YFSETQ. The ends lost 0 bases at V and 5 bases at J; junction bases unmatched: 6. The CDR3 has 15 residues. This chain's CDR3 is CASSLAQGAYETQYF. As DNA, the CDR3 is TGCGCCAGCAGCTTGGCGCAGGGGGCTTATGAGACCCAGTACTTC.

The chain couples TRBV29-1 to TRBJ2-2; D not resolved. Germline CDR1 and CDR2: SQVTM and ANQGSEA. Trimming cost V 6 bases and J 1 base, with 3 bases left between them. The CDR3 runs 11 residues. The CDR3 is CSVGNTGELFF. The CDR3 DNA follows: TGCAGCGTAGGGAACACCGGGGAGCTGTTTTTT.

The chain links TRBV6-4 to TRBJ2-2; possibly TRBD1 or TRBD2 for D (9 bases each). Trimming stripped 5 bases from V and 0 bases from J, with 31 bases between. Germline-derived CDR1 and CDR2 are MRHNA and SNTAGT. The CDR3 consists of 22 residues. CDR3 loop: CASSTTPGQGGLAGSNTGELFF. DNA for the CDR3: TGTGCCAGCAGTACCACACCGGGACAGGGCGGGCTAGCGGGATCGAACACCGGGGAGCTGTTTTTT.

With respect to this clonotype: This could be a read error, since a much larger clone is one nucleotide away. The V and J genes are TRBV5-5 and TRBJ1-1, with D perhaps TRBD1 (6 bases). Germline assignment: CDR1 SGHKS and CDR2 YYEKEE (reference sequence). This CDR3 spans 13 amino acids. This CDR3 is CASSWGANTKAFF. Here the CDR3 DNA reads TGTGCCAGCAGCTGGGGGGCGAACACTAAAGCTTTCTTT.

The table lists this clonotype with a few counts. The rearrangement joins TRBV29-1 to TRBJ2-3, with TRBD2 identical over 8 bases. With 5 bases clipped from V and 3 bases from J, the junction kept 1 base outside the gene matches. This CDR3 spans 12 amino acids. Germline V gene lookup returns CDR1 SQVTM and CDR2 ANQGSEA. The CDR3 bases are TGCAGCGTTAGCGGGAGTACAGATACGCAGTATTTT. Its translation is CSVSGSTDTQYF.